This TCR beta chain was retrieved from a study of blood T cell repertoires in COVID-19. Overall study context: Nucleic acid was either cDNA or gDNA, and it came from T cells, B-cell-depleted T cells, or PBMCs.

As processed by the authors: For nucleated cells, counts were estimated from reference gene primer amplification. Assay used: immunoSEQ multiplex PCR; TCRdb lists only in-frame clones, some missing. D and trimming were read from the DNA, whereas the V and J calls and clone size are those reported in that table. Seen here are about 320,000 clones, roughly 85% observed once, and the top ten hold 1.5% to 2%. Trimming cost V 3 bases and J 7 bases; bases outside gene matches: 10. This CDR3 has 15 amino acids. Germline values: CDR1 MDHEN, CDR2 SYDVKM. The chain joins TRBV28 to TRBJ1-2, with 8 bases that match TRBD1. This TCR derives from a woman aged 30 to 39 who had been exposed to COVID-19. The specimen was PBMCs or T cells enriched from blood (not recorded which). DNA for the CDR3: TGTGCCAGCAGTTTCAACAGGGGGGGTTATGGTGGCTACACCTTC. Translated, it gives CASSFNRGGYGGYTF.